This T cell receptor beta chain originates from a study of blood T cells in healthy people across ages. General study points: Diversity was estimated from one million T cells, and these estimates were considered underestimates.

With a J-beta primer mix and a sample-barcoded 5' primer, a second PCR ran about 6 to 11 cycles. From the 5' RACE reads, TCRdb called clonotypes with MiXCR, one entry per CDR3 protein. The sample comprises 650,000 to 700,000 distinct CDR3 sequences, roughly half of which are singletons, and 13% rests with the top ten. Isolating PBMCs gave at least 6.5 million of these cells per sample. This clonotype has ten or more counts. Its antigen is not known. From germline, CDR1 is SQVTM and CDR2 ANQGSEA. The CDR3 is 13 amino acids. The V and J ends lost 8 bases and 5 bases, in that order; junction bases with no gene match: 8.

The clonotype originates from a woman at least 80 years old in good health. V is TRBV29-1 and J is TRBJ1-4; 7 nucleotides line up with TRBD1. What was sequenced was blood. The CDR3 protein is CSTRQGPNEKLFF. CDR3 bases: TGCAGCACCCGACAGGGCCCCAATGAAAAACTGTTTTTT.